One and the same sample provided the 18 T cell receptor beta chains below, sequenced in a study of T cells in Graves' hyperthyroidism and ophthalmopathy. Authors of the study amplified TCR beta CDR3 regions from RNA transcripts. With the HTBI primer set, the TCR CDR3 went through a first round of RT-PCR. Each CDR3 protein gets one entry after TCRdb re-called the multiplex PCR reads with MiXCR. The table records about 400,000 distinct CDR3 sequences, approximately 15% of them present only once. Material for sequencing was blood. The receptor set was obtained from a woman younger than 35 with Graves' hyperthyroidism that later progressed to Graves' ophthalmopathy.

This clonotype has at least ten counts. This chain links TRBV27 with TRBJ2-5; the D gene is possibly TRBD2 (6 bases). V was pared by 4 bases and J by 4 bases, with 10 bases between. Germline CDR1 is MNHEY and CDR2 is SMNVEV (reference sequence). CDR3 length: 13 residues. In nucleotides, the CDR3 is TGTGCCAGCAGTTCAGCGGGTGGAGAGACCCAGTACTTC. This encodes CASSSAGGETQYF.

The CDR3 is CSASGRGFTEAFF. CDR3 nucleotides: TGCAGTGCTAGCGGCAGGGGGTTTACTGAAGCTTTCTTT. J is TRBJ1-1 and V is TRBV20-1; TRBD1 matches at 7 bases. Per the germline V gene, CDR1 is DFQATT and CDR2 is SNEGSKA (reference sequence). CDR3 size: 13 residues. Trimming cost V 3 bases and J 5 bases; bases outside gene matches: 6.

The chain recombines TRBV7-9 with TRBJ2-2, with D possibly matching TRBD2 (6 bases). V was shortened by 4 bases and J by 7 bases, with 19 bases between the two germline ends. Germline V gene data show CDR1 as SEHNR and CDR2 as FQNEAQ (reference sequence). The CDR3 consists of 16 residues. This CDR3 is CASSSVRRGDGGELFF. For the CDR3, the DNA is TGTGCCAGCAGCTCGGTCCGGAGGGGAGATGGCGGGGAGCTGTTTTTT. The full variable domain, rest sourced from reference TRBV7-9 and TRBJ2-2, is DTGVSQNPRHKITKRGQNVTFRCDPISEHNRLYWYRQTLGQGPEFLTYFQNEAQLEKSRLLSDRFSAERPKGSFSTLEIQRTEQGDSAMYLCASSSVRRGDGGELFFGEGSRLTVL.

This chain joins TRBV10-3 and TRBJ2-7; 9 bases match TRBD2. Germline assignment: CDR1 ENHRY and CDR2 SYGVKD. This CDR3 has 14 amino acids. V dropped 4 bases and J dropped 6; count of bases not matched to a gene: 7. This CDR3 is CAISGAGGTAEQYF. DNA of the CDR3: TGTGCCATCAGTGGTGCGGGAGGGACCGCCGAGCAGTACTTC.

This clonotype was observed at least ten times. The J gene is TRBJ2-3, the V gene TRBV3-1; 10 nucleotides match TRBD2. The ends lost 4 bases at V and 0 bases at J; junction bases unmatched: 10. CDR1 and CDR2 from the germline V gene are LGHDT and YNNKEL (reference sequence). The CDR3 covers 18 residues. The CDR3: CASSLVTLAGGSTDTQYF. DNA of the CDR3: TGTGCCAGCAGCCTTGTAACCTTAGCGGGAGGAAGCACAGATACGCAGTATTTT.

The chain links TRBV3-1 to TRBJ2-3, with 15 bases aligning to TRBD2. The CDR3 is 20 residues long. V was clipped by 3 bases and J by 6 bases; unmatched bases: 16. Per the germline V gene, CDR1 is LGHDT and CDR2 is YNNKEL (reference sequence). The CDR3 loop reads CASSHSGLAGGVSNRDTQYF. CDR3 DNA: TGTGCCAGCAGCCATAGCGGACTAGCGGGGGGGGTGAGCAACCGGGATACGCAGTATTTT.

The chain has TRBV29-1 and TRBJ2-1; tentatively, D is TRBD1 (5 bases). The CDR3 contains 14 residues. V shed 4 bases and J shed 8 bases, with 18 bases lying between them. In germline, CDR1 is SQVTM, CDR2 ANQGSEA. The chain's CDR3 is CSVVARVSLDEQFF. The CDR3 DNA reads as TGCAGCGTTGTTGCCAGGGTTTCCCTCGATGAGCAGTTCTTC.

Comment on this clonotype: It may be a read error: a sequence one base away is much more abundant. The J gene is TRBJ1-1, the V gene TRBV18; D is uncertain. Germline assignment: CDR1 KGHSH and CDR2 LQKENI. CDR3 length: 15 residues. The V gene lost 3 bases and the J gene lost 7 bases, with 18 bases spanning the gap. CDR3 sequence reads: CASSPMAGLMIEAFF. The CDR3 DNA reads TGTGCCAGCTCACCCATGGCCGGACTTATGATTGAAGCTTTCTTT.

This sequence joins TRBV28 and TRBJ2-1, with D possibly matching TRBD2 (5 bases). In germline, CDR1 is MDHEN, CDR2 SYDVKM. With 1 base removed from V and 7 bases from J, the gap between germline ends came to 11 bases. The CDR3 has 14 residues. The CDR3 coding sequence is TGTGCCAGCAGTTTATTCGAGGGCGGTAATGAGCAGTTCTTC. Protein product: CASSLFEGGNEQFF.

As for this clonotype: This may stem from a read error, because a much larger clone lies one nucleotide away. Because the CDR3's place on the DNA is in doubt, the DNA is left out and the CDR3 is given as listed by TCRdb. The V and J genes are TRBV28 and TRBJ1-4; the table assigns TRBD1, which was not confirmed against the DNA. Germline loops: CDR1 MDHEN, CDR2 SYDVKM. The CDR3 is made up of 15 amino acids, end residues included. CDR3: CASSPVGAGNEKLSF.

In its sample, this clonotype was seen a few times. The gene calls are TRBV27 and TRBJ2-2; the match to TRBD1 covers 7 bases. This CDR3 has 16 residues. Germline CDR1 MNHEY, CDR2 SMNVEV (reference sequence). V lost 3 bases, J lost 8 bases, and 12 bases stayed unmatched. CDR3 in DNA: TGTGCCAGCAGTTTCCGAATATCAGGGGGTAAGGGGGAGCTGTTTTTT. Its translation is CASSFRISGGKGELFF.

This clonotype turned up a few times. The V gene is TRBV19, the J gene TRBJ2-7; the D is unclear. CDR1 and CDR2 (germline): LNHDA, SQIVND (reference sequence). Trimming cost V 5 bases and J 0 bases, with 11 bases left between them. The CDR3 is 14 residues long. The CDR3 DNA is TGTGCCAGTAGTGACCCCACAAACTCCTACGAGCAGTACTTC. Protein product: CASSDPTNSYEQYF.

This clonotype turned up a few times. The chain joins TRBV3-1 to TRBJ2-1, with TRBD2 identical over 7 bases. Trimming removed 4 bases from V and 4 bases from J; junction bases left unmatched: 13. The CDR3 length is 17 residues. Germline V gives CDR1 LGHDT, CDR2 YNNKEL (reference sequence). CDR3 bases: TGTGCCAGCAGCCTGATACCATCGGGCGGGGGATACAATGAGCAGTTCTTC. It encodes CASSLIPSGGGYNEQFF.

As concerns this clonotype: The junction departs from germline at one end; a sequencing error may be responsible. CDR3 sequence reads: CSARGRGARAKNTQYF. The CDR3 DNA sequence: TGCAGTGCTAGAGGCAGGGGTGCTAGGGCCAAAAACACTCAGTACTTC. The chain couples TRBV20-1 to TRBJ2-4; TRBD1 might be the D (6 bases). The V gene's germline CDR1 is DFQATT and CDR2 SNEGSKA (reference sequence). This CDR3 is 16 amino acids long.

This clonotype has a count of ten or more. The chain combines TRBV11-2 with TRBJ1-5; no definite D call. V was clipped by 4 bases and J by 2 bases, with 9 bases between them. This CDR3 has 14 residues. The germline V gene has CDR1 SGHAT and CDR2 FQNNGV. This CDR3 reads CASSSSSRNQPQHF. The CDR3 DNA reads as TGTGCCAGCAGCTCCTCCAGTCGCAATCAGCCCCAGCATTTT.

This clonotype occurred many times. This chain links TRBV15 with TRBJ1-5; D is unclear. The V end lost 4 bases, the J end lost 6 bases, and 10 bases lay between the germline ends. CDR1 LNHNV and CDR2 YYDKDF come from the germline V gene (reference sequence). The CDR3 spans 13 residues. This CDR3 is CATSNSRFQPQHF. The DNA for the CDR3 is TGTGCCACCAGCAATTCTCGGTTTCAGCCCCAGCATTTT.

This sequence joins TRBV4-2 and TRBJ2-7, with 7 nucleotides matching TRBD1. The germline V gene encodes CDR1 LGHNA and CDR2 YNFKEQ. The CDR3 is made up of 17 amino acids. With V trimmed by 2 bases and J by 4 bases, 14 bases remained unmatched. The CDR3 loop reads CASSQTMSRDRGYEQYF. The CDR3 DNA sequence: TGTGCCAGCAGCCAAACCATGTCCCGGGACAGAGGGTACGAGCAGTACTTC.

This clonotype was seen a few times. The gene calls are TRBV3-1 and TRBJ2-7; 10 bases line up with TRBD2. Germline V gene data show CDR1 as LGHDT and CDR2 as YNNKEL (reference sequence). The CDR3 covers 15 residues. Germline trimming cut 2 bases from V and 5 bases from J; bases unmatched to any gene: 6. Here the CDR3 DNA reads TGTGCCAGCAGCCAATTGCTAGCGGGAGTAAACGAGCAGTACTTC. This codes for CASSQLLAGVNEQYF.